The clone carrying this T cell receptor (beta chain) was counted only a few times. What it recognizes is unknown. Stable hyperthyroidism: no ophthalmopathy progression over 18 months of follow-up. The authors took PBMCs from roughly 9.3 ml fresh peripheral blood. The investigators amplified TCR beta CDR3 regions from RNA transcripts. The HTBI set primed first-round TCR CDR3 RT-PCR. In TCRdb, the multiplex PCR reads were re-called with MiXCR into one record per CDR3 protein. The table shows around 720,000 distinct CDR3 sequences, with around a third occurring only once. This sample was taken from a study of T cells in Graves' hyperthyroidism and ophthalmopathy. About the study: Once the initial diagnosis was made, peripheral blood was obtained before any treatment. Broader study findings: Most thyroid clonotypes expanded above 0.001 were also detected in blood.

CDR1 is LGHNA and CDR2 is YNFKEQ in the germline V gene. V shed 0 bases and J shed 5 bases, with 11 bases lying between them. CDR3 length: 16 residues. The chain combines TRBV4-2 with TRBJ1-6, with D unclear. Sequencing was done on a sample of blood. This receptor was obtained from a woman in her 40s with Graves' hyperthyroidism. The CDR3 DNA reads as TGTGCCAGCAGCCAAGAGTCAACCCTGAATAATTCACCCCTCCACTTT. This translates into CASSQESTLNNSPLHF.